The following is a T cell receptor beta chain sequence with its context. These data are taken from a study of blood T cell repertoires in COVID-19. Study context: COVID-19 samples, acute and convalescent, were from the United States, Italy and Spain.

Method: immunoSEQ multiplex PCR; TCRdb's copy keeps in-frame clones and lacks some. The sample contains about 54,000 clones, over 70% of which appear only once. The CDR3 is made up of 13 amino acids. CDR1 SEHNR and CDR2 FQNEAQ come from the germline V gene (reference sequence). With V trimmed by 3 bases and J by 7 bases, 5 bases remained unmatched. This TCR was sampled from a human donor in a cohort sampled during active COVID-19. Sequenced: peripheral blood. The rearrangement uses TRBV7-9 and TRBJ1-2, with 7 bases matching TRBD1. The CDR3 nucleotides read TGTGCCAGCAGCTTTACAGGGGACGGTGGCTACACCTTC. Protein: CASSFTGDGGYTF.